This T cell receptor beta chain was sequenced in a study of blood T cell repertoires in COVID-19. Only in-frame clones appear in the TCRdb table, and some are missing; sequencing was by immunoSEQ multiplex PCR. This sample has 50,000 to 70,000 clones, with 75% to 95% found just once. The CDR3 covers 17 residues. V gave up 2 bases and J gave up 1 base; unmatched junction bases: 7. Germline loops: CDR1 MNHEY, CDR2 SVGEGT. The origin of this receptor is a man in his fifties or sixties with acute or convalescent COVID-19. The chain carries TRBV6-2 or TRBV6-3 and TRBJ2-3; 9 bases match TRBD2. Source material: peripheral blood. Here the CDR3 DNA reads TGTGCCAGCAGTTACGAGACTAGCGGAATTCGCACAGATACGCAGTATTTT. It translates to CASSYETSGIRTDTQYF.